This TCR beta chain was sequenced during a study of OX40 agonist ivuxolimab in advanced cancers. General study findings and limits: Clonal expansion was among the lowest in partial responders at 0.1-3.0 mg/kg, especially CD8+.

Remarks on this clone: Its antigen is not known.

The CDR3 covers 14 residues. Per germline, CDR1 SGHRS and CDR2 YFSETQ. The germline V and J ends were trimmed by 3 bases and 0 bases, with 10 bases remaining between them. Clones were read by immunoSEQ multiplex PCR, and TCRdb kept only the in-frame ones, dropping some. Of 8,500 to 14,000 clones in the sample, just over 75% were seen once. The genes are TRBV5-1 and TRBJ2-7, with D hard to call. This TCR derives from an adult with an advanced solid tumor such as melanoma, head and neck, liver or kidney cancer. The sequenced sample was CD4+ or CD8+ T cells sorted from blood, obtained in a trial of the OX40 agonist ivuxolimab. The CDR3 coding sequence is TGCGCCAGCAGCTACCTTGACAACTCCTACGAGCAGTACTTC. It specifies CASSYLDNSYEQYF. Filled out from reference TRBV5-1 and TRBJ2-7, the complete variable domain reads KAGVTQTPRYLIKTRGQQVTLSCSPISGHRSVSWYQQTPGQGLQFLFEYFSETQRNKGNFPGRFSGRQFSNSRSEMNVSTLELGDSALYLCASSYLDNSYEQYFGPGTRLTVT.